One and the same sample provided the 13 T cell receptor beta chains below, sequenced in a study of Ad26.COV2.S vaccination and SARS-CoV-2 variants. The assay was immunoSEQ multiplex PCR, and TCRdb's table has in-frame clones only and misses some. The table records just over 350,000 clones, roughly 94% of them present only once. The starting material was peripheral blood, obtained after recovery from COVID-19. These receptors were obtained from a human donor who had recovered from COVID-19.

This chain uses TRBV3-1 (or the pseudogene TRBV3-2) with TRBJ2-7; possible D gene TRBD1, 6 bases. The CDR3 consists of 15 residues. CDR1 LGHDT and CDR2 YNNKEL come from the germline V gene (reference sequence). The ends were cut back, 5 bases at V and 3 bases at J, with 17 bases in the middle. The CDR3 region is CASSRERGTNYEQYF. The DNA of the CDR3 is TGTGCCAGCAGCAGAGAGAGGGGGACGAACTACGAGCAGTACTTC.

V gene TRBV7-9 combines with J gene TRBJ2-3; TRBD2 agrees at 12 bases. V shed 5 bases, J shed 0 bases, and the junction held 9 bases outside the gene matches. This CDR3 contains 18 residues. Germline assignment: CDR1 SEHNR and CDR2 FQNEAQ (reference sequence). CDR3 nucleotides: TGTGCCAGCAGCCAGGCCCGTACTAGCGGGGGGAGCACAGATACGCAGTATTTT. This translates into CASSQARTSGGSTDTQYF.

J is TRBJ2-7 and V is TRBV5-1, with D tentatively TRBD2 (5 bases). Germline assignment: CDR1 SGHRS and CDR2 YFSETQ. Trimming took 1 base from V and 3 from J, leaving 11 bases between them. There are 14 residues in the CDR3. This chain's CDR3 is CASSLRGNGYEQYF. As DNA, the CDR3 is TGCGCCAGCAGCTTGCGGGGAAACGGCTACGAGCAGTACTTC.

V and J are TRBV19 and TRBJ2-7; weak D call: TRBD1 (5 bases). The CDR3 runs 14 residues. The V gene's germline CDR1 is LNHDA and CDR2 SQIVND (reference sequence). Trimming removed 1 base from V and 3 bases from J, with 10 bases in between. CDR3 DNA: TGTGCCAGTAGTATAGTTGACAGAAACTACGAGCAGTACTTC. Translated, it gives CASSIVDRNYEQYF. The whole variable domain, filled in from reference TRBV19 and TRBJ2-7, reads DGGITQSPKYLFRKEGQNVTLSCEQNLNHDAMYWYRQDPGQGLRLIYYSQIVNDFQKGDIAEGYSVSREKKESFPLTVTSAQKNPTAFYLCASSIVDRNYEQYFGPGTRLTVT.

The CDR3 DNA reads as TGTGCCAGCAGTCTCGTTACAGGGGCTGGCTACACCTTC. It translates to CASSLVTGAGYTF. This chain connects TRBV2 to TRBJ1-2; TRBD1 matches at 7 bases. This CDR3 comprises 13 residues. Germline trimming cut 5 bases from V and 7 bases from J; bases unmatched to any gene: 7. Germline CDR1 is SNHLY and CDR2 is FYNNEI.

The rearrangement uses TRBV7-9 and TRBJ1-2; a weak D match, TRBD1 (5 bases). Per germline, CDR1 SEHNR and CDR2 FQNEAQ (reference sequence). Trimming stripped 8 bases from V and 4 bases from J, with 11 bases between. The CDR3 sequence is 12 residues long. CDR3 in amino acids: CASELGTYGYTF. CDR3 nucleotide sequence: TGTGCCAGCGAGCTGGGGACCTATGGCTACACCTTC.

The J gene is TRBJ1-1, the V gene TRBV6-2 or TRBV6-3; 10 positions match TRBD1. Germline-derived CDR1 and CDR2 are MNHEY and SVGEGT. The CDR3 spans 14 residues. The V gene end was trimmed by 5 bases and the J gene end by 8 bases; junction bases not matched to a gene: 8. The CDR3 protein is CASSRDRGVSEAFF. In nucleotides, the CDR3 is TGTGCCAGCAGTAGGGACAGGGGAGTCTCGGAAGCTTTCTTT.

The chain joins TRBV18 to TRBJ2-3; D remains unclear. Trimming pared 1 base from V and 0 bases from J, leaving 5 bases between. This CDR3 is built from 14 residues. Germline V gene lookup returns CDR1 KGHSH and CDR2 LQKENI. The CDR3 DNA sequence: TGTGCCAGCTCACCACTCAGGAGCACAGATACGCAGTATTTT. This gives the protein CASSPLRSTDTQYF. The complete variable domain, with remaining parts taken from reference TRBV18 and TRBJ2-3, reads NAGVMQNPRHLVRRRGQEARLRCSPMKGHSHVYWYRQLPEEGLKFMVYLQKENIIDESGMPKERFSAEFPKEGPSILRIQQVVRGDSAAYFCASSPLRSTDTQYFGPGTRLTVL.

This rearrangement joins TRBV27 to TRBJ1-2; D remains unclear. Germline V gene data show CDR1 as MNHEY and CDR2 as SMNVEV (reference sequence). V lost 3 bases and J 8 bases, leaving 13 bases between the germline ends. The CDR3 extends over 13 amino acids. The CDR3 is CASSLSGVEGYTF. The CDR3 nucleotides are TGTGCCAGCAGTTTGTCTGGGGTTGAAGGCTACACCTTC.

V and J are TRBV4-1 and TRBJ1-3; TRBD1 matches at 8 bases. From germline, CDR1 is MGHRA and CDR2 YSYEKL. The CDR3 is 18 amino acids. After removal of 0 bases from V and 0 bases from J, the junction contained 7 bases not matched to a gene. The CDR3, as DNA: TGCGCCAGCAGCCAAGAGCGGACAGGGACTAACTCTGGAAACACCATATATTTT. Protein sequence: CASSQERTGTNSGNTIYF.

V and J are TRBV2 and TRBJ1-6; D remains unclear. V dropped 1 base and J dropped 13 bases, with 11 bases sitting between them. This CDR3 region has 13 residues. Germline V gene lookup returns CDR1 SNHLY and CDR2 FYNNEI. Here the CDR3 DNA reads TGTGCCAGCAGTGAAGGGGGTCCCGGGCCCCTCCACTTT. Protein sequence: CASSEGGPGPLHF.

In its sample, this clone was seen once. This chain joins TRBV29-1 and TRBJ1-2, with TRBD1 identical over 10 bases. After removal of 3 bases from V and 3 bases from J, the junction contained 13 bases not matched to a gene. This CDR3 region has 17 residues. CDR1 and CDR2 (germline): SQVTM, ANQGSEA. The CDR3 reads CSVEYFTPGQGHYGYTF. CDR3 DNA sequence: TGCAGCGTTGAGTACTTCACACCGGGACAGGGGCACTATGGCTACACCTTC. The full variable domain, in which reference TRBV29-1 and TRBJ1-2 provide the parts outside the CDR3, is SAVISQKPSRDICQRGTSLTIQCQVDSQVTMMFWYRQQPGQSLTLIATANQGSEATYESGFVIDKFPISRPNLTFSTLTVSNMSPEDSSIYLCSVEYFTPGQGHYGYTFGSGTRLTVV.

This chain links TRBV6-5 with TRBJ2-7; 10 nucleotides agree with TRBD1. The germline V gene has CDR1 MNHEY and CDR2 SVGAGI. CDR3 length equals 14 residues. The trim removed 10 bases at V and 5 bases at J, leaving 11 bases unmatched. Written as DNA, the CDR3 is TGTGCCACCGGTCGGGACAGGGGAAGCCACGAGCAGTACTTC. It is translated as CATGRDRGSHEQYF.